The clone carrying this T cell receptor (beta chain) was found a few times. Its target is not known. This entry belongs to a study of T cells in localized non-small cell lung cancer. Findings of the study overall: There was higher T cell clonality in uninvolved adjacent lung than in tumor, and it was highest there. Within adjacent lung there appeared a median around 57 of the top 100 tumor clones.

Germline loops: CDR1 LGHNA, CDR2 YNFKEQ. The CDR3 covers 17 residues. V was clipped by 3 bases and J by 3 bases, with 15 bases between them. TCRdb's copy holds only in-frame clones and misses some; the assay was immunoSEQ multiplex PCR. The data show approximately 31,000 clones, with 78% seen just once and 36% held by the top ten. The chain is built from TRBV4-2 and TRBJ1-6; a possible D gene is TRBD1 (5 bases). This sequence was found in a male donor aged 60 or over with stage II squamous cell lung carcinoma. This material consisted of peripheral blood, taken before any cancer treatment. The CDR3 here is CASSQITGADYNSPLHF. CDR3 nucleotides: TGTGCCAGCAGCCAGATCACCGGGGCCGACTATAATTCACCCCTCCACTTT.